One and the same sample provided the 5 T cell receptor beta chains below, sequenced in a study of cytomegalovirus exposure and HLA in healthy donors (dated by TCRdb to 2015 to 2018). Library preparation was by the immunoSEQ multiplex PCR assay. For the multiplex PCR, a mixture combining 60 forward primers for TCR Vbeta segments and 13 reverse primers for TCR Jbeta segments was used. What TCRdb holds here is the immuneACCESS table cut down to in-frame rearrangements. Part of the clones is not present; checked against another copy, under half of the missing clones reflect an unresolved V gene, and the others are unexplained. This sample's listing comprises roughly 100,000 clones. About 3% of the sample is in the top ten clones. Input material: PBMCs. These receptors all stem from a man aged 35 to 55 in good health and CMV-seronegative.

The CDR3 here is CASSAILAGEWGTDTQYF. CDR3 nucleotides: TGTGCCAGCAGCGCCATACTAGCGGGAGAGTGGGGCACAGATACGCAGTATTTT. V gene TRBV9 combines with J gene TRBJ2-3, with 11 bases aligning to TRBD2. The CDR3 covers 18 residues. From germline, CDR1 is SGDLS and CDR2 YYNGEE. The ends lost 3 bases at V and 1 base at J; junction bases unmatched: 10.

V is TRBV10-2 and J is TRBJ1-6; a weak D match, TRBD1 (6 bases). The CDR3 spans 17 residues. V lost 4 bases and J lost 3, with 16 bases in between. The V gene's germline CDR1 is WSHSY and CDR2 SAAADI. The CDR3 loop reads CASSVLQGELYNSPLHF. The CDR3 DNA follows: TGCGCCAGCAGTGTCCTACAGGGAGAACTCTATAATTCACCCCTCCACTTT.

The chain uses TRBV6-5 and TRBJ1-3; TRBD1 agrees at 8 bases. V shed 7 bases and J 2 bases; nucleotides not matched to a gene: 7. The CDR3 length is 15 residues. Germline assignment: CDR1 MNHEY and CDR2 SVGAGI. The CDR3 DNA sequence: TGTGCCAGCACTACAGTACAGGGGGCTGGAAACACCATATATTTT. Protein: CASTTVQGAGNTIYF.

This chain links TRBV5-4 with TRBJ2-7; possible D gene TRBD1, 5 bases. CDR1 and CDR2 (germline): SGHNT, YYREEE (reference sequence). This CDR3 spans 14 amino acids. Trimming stripped 4 bases from V and 2 bases from J, with 13 bases between. The DNA of the CDR3 is TGTGCCAGCAGCCCAGACAGAGGAGCCTACGAGCAGTACTTC. Its translation is CASSPDRGAYEQYF.

The rearrangement joins TRBV18 to TRBJ2-1; 8 bases are shared with TRBD2. Germline CDR1 is KGHSH and CDR2 is LQKENI. V shed 0 bases, J shed 5 bases, and the junction held 9 bases outside the gene matches. This CDR3 comprises 17 residues. The CDR3 sequence: CASSPPTGTRRHNEQFF. In DNA, the CDR3 is TGTGCCAGCTCACCACCGACCGGGACTAGGAGACACAATGAGCAGTTCTTC.